The TCR beta chain under discussion was sequenced for a study of blood T cell repertoires in COVID-19. The length of the CDR3 is 15 residues. V shed 0 bases and J shed 3 bases, with 10 bases lying between them. From germline, CDR1 is KGHSH and CDR2 LQKENI. Sequenced by immunoSEQ multiplex PCR; TCRdb stores in-frame clones only, minus some. The sample has 65,000 to 80,000 clones; roughly four fifths are singletons. Sequenced input: peripheral blood. The origin of this receptor is a human donor in a cohort sampled during active COVID-19. The gene calls are TRBV18 and TRBJ2-3; weak D call: TRBD2 (5 bases). DNA of the CDR3: TGTGCCAGCTCACCACCTTCAAAGCGGACAGATACGCAGTATTTT. Residues: CASSPPSKRTDTQYF.